This T cell receptor beta chain was documented in a study of blood T cell repertoires in COVID-19. Germline V gene lookup returns CDR1 LGHDT and CDR2 YNNKEL (reference sequence). The CDR3 length is 14 residues. V lost 1 base to trimming and J lost 8 bases, with 14 bases between them. Repertoires were generated with immunoSEQ multiplex PCR, while TCRdb's copy carries only in-frame clones and drops some. This table has about 210,000 clones, around 83% appearing once. This receptor was taken from a middle-aged man with active or convalescent COVID-19. Sequenced material: peripheral blood. This chain connects TRBV3-1 (or the pseudogene TRBV3-2) to TRBJ1-1; TRBD1 might be the D (6 bases). CDR3 coding DNA: TGTGCCAGCAGCCAAGGCTGGGACGGGACAGAAGCTTTCTTT. Protein: CASSQGWDGTEAFF.